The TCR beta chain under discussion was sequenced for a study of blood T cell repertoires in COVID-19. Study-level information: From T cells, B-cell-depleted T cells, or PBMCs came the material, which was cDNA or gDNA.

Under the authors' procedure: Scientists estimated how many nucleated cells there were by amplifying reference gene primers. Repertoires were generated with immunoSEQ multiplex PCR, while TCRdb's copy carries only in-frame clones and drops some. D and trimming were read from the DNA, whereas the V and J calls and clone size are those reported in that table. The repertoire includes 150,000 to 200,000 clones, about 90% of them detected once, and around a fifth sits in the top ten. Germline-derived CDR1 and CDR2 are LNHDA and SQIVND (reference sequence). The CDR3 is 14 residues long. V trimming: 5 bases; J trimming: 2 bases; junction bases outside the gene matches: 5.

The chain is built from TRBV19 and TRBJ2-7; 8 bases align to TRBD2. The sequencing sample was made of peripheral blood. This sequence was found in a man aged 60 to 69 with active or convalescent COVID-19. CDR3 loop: CASSWAGGPYEQYF. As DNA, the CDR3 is TGTGCCAGTAGTTGGGCGGGGGGCCCCTACGAGCAGTACTTC. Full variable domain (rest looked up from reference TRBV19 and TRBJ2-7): DGGITQSPKYLFRKEGQNVTLSCEQNLNHDAMYWYRQDPGQGLRLIYYSQIVNDFQKGDIAEGYSVSREKKESFPLTVTSAQKNPTAFYLCASSWAGGPYEQYFGPGTRLTVT.